The clone carrying this T cell receptor beta chain has only one observation. Its target is not known. The assay was immunoSEQ multiplex PCR, and TCRdb's table has in-frame clones only and misses some. This table has 300,000 to 400,000 clones, over 75% appearing once. This sample was taken from a study of cytomegalovirus exposure and HLA in healthy donors. Study context: It was reported in a later analysis that the 90 to 150 validation repertoires used the same platform as the 500 to 700 first-cohort repertoires.

Germline CDR1 reads MRHNA; CDR2 reads SNTAGT. The J segment lost 4 bases and the V segment lost 2 bases, leaving 14 bases of the junction unmatched. The CDR3 covers 19 residues. Separate from the approximately 700-subject first cohort was the approximately 120-subject validation cohort, to which the donors belonged. Study-wide results and limits: TCR sequences were mostly rare, though some public TCRs occurred in many donors.

V is TRBV6-4 and J is TRBJ2-2; TRBD1 aligns across 9 bases. Sequencing was carried out using PBMCs. This clonotype originated in a man in his thirties or forties in good health and CMV-seronegative. The CDR3 DNA sequence: TGTGCCAGCAGTGACCCTCGGAGCGCGGGACAGGGAGTCACCGGGGAGCTGTTTTTT. Translation: CASSDPRSAGQGVTGELFF.